Below are 5 T cell receptor beta chains sequenced from a single sample in a study of graft-versus-host responses after intestinal transplantation. TCRdb's table, derived via immunoSEQ multiplex PCR, lists solely in-frame clones and lacks some. The data hold fewer than 25,000 clones, with around 76% observed a single time. The starting material, graft tissue, was processed to release intraepithelial and lamina propria lymphocytes. Sequenced here: ileum tissue, sampled 12 days after intestinal transplant. All receptors come from a human patient who received an intestinal transplant, so some T cells may come from the graft donor.

The V call is TRBV9, the J call TRBJ2-7; possible D gene TRBD2, 6 bases. CDR3 length: 14 residues. CDR1 SGDLS and CDR2 YYNGEE come from the germline V gene. V was pared by 3 bases and J by 4 bases, with 14 bases between. CDR3 DNA sequence: TGTGCCAGCAGCGGGGGCGGGGTAGGGTACGAGCAGTACTTC. It specifies CASSGGGVGYEQYF.

The V and J genes are TRBV6-5 and TRBJ1-1; possible D gene TRBD1, 5 bases. There are 15 residues in the CDR3. Per the germline V gene, CDR1 is MNHEY and CDR2 is SVGAGI. Trimming pared 7 bases from V and 1 base from J, leaving 16 bases between. The CDR3 DNA sequence: TGTGCCAGCACCCTCGTGCTGGGGGGGAACACTGAAGCTTTCTTT. Translating gives CASTLVLGGNTEAFF.

This rearrangement joins TRBV27 to TRBJ2-1, with a possible D match to TRBD1 (5 bases). Trimming removed 5 bases from V and 12 bases from J, with 14 bases in between. CDR1 is MNHEY and CDR2 is SMNVEV in the germline V gene (reference sequence). The CDR3 is 12 amino acids. The CDR3 region has the DNA TGTGCCAGCAGTCAAGCAGGGTCGCGGCAGTTCTTC. The encoded protein is CASSQAGSRQFF.

This chain links TRBV18 with TRBJ2-3; tentative D call: TRBD1 (5 bases). Germline-derived CDR1 and CDR2 are KGHSH and LQKENI. V was trimmed by 3 bases and J by 4 bases, leaving 14 bases between them. CDR3 length: 15 amino acids. The CDR3 nucleotides are TGTGCCAGCTCACCGTTCCAGGGATCGGCAGATACGCAGTATTTT. This translates into CASSPFQGSADTQYF.

This chain links TRBV7-9 with TRBJ2-5; a possible D gene is TRBD2 (6 bases). CDR3 size: 16 residues. The V and J ends lost 5 bases and 2 bases respectively, with 18 bases between them. Per the germline V gene, CDR1 is SEHNR and CDR2 is FQNEAQ (reference sequence). CDR3 nucleotides: TGTGCCAGCAGCGATTCACCGGGACTCCGGCAAGAGACCCAGTACTTC. This encodes CASSDSPGLRQETQYF.